These T cell receptor beta chains were read from a single sample in a study of T cell responses to AZD1222 COVID-19 vaccine. The table came from immunoSEQ multiplex PCR; TCRdb's copy has only in-frame clones and leaves some out. This table has 150,000 or so clones, about nine tenths appearing once. This sample comprised peripheral blood, obtained on day 0 of MenACWY control vaccination. Receptor source: an adult in good health. The CDR3 runs from the conserved cysteine through the conserved F or W. D genes are given only for firm matches. Only some rows state a clone size, as once, few, many or a class for expanded clones.

j_call clone_size v_call d_call cdr3_aa cdr3_nt
TRBJ1-5 NA TRBV6-2/TRBV6-3 TRBD1 CASSYPQSGTGDQPQHF TGTGCCAGCAGTTACCCCCAGTCTGGGACAGGGGATCAGCCCCAGCATTTT
TRBJ1-1 NA TRBV18 NA CASSPPAGDPNTEAFF TGTGCCAGCTCACCACCCGCCGGGGACCCCAACACTGAAGCTTTCTTT
TRBJ1-1 NA TRBV24-1 NA CATSEPGGTEAFF TGTGCCACCAGTGAGCCTGGTGGAACTGAAGCTTTCTTT
TRBJ1-2 NA TRBV11-2 NA CASSLGEGGGYTF TGTGCCAGCAGCTTAGGGGAGGGAGGTGGCTACACCTTC
TRBJ1-1 NA TRBV25-1 NA CASSEPGLNTEAFF TGTGCCAGCAGTGAGCCAGGTCTGAACACTGAAGCTTTCTTT
TRBJ2-6 NA TRBV19 NA CASSSQGTTGANVLTF TGTGCCAGTAGTAGCCAGGGGACTACCGGGGCCAACGTCCTGACTTTC
TRBJ2-5 NA TRBV2 TRBD2 CASSDGRVLLKTQYF TGTGCCAGCAGTGACGGGAGGGTCCTTTTAAAGACCCAGTACTTC
TRBJ2-7 NA TRBV6-2/TRBV6-3 NA CASSGPREQYF TGTGCCAGCAGTGGGCCGAGAGAGCAGTACTTC
TRBJ1-1 NA TRBV6-2/TRBV6-3 NA CASSLGTEAFF TGTGCCAGCAGTTTGGGGACTGAAGCTTTCTTT
TRBJ1-3 NA TRBV27 NA CASSVRAGNTIYF TGTGCCAGCAGCGTAAGGGCTGGAAACACCATATATTTT
TRBJ1-1 NA TRBV5-8 NA CAISLTRYGAVEAFF TGTGCCATTTCACTAACACGGTACGGGGCGGTGGAAGCTTTCTTT
TRBJ2-1 NA TRBV11-2 NA CASSLGGTYNEQFF TGTGCCAGCAGCTTAGGGGGAACCTACAATGAGCAGTTCTTC
TRBJ1-2 NA TRBV24-1 TRBD1 CATSDFGQGNYGYTF TGTGCCACCAGTGATTTTGGACAGGGTAACTATGGCTACACCTTC
TRBJ2-3 NA TRBV20-1 NA CSASFTDTQYF TGCAGTGCCTCCTTCACAGATACGCAGTATTTT
TRBJ2-5 NA TRBV5-1 TRBD2 CASSFSAGAQETQYF TGCGCCAGCAGCTTTTCAGCGGGGGCCCAAGAGACCCAGTACTTC
TRBJ1-3 NA TRBV30 NA CAWRTGNTIYF TGTGCCTGGAGGACTGGAAACACCATATATTTT
TRBJ2-5 NA TRBV7-2 TRBD1 CASSRDRVIETQYF TGTGCCAGCAGTCGGGACAGAGTTATAGAGACCCAGTACTTC
TRBJ1-1 NA TRBV30 NA CAWSVGGNTEAFF TGTGCCTGGAGTGTGGGGGGGAACACTGAAGCTTTCTTT
TRBJ2-7 NA TRBV10-3 NA CAISEPGSSYEQYF TGTGCCATCAGTGAGCCGGGCAGCTCCTACGAGCAGTACTTC
TRBJ1-5 once TRBV2 TRBD1 CASREGANQPQHF TGTGCCAGCAGAGAGGGGGCAAATCAGCCCCAGCATTTT
TRBJ2-2 NA TRBV24-1 NA CATKSEWDTGELFF TGTGCCACCAAATCCGAATGGGACACCGGGGAGCTGTTTTTT
TRBJ1-2 few TRBV4-3 TRBD1 CASSQDRGQGRGYTF TGCGCCAGCAGCCAAGATAGGGGACAGGGACGTGGCTACACCTTC
TRBJ2-5 NA TRBV7-3 TRBD2 CASSPRGAGEVETQYF TGTGCCAGCAGCCCCCGAGGAGCGGGAGAGGTGGAGACCCAGTACTTC
TRBJ1-4 NA TRBV4-3 NA CASSQGRGDNEKLFF TGCGCCAGCAGCCAAGGCCGGGGTGATAATGAAAAACTGTTTTTT
TRBJ2-3 NA TRBV27 NA CASQPDNTDTQYF TGTGCCAGCCAACCAGACAATACAGATACGCAGTATTTT
TRBJ1-4 NA TRBV18 NA CASTNRETNEKLFF TGTGCCAGCACGAACAGGGAAACTAATGAAAAATTGTTTTTT
TRBJ2-7 NA TRBV19 NA CASSIQVTTYEQYF TGTGCCAGTAGTATACAAGTTACAACCTACGAGCAGTACTTC
TRBJ2-1 once TRBV5-1 TRBD2 CASRIGRERENEQFF TGCGCCAGTCGAATTGGGCGGGAGAGGGAAAATGAGCAGTTCTTC
TRBJ2-3 NA TRBV4-3 TRBD2 CASSPGTAGRTDTQYF TGCGCCAGCAGCCCTGGAACAGCGGGACGCACAGATACGCAGTATTTT
TRBJ2-5 NA TRBV15 TRBD1 CATSRDYTGQGQETQYF TGTGCCACCAGCAGAGACTACACGGGACAGGGCCAAGAGACCCAGTACTTC
TRBJ2-5 NA TRBV4-2 NA CASSQGLETQYF TGTGCCAGCAGCCAAGGCTTAGAGACCCAGTACTTC
TRBJ2-7 NA TRBV19 NA CASSPGGYEQYF TGTGCCAGTAGCCCTGGGGGCTACGAGCAGTACTTC
TRBJ2-3 once TRBV6-5 NA CASSNTDTQYF TGTGCCAGCAGTAACACAGATACGCAGTATTTT
TRBJ1-1 NA TRBV11-2 NA CASSLETEAFF TGTGCCAGCAGCTTAGAGACTGAAGCTTTCTTT
TRBJ1-4 once TRBV10-3 TRBD1 CAISEGTGAVREKLFF TGTGCCATCAGTGAGGGGACAGGGGCCGTTCGAGAAAAACTGTTTTTT
TRBJ2-1 NA TRBV29-1 TRBD2 CSVMGLAGGKAYNEQFF TGCAGCGTCATGGGACTAGCGGGGGGGAAGGCCTACAATGAGCAGTTCTTC
TRBJ2-5 NA TRBV10-3 TRBD2 CAIKATSGTQETQYF TGTGCCATCAAGGCCACTAGCGGGACCCAAGAGACCCAGTACTTC
TRBJ1-3 once TRBV7-9 NA CASSFTRATGVGNTIYF TGTGCCAGCAGCTTTACTCGGGCCACGGGCGTTGGAAACACCATATATTTT
TRBJ2-5 NA TRBV4-1 NA CASSQAVEQETQYF TGCGCCAGCAGCCAGGCGGTAGAGCAAGAGACCCAGTACTTC
TRBJ1-5 NA TRBV4-2 TRBD1 CASSYRGVGNQPQHF TGTGCCAGCAGCTACAGGGGGGTGGGCAATCAGCCCCAGCATTTT
TRBJ1-6 few TRBV7-9 NA CASSPRQGSNSPLHF TGTGCCAGCAGCCCACGGCAGGGATCTAATTCACCCCTCCACTTT
TRBJ2-5 NA TRBV10-3 TRBD2 CAISESSGGFQETQYF TGTGCCATCAGTGAGTCTAGCGGGGGGTTCCAAGAGACCCAGTACTTC
TRBJ1-5 NA TRBV11-2 NA CASSRDSDQPQHF TGTGCCAGCAGCCGGGACTCCGATCAGCCCCAGCATTTT
TRBJ2-2 NA TRBV15 NA CATSRDQRREELFF TGTGCCACCAGCAGAGACCAGCGGAGGGAGGAGCTGTTTTTT
TRBJ1-2 NA TRBV10-3 TRBD1 CAISTFDPGTAQFYGYTF TGTGCCATCAGTACTTTCGACCCAGGGACAGCACAATTCTATGGCTACACCTTC
TRBJ2-1 NA TRBV12-3/TRBV12-4 NA CASTDYNEQFF TGTGCCAGCACCGACTACAATGAGCAGTTCTTC